The 10 T cell receptor beta chains reported below all come from one sample, sequenced in a study of OX40 agonist ivuxolimab in advanced cancers. Profiled with immunoSEQ multiplex PCR; TCRdb holds only in-frame clones, not every one. Of some 50,000 clones listed, about 86% are singletons. Sample: CD4+ or CD8+ T cells sorted from blood, taken in a trial of the OX40 agonist ivuxolimab. The receptors were sampled from an adult with an advanced solid tumor such as melanoma, head and neck, liver or kidney cancer.

This clone was seen only a few times. The rearrangement links TRBV28 to TRBJ2-7, with TRBD1 identical over 7 bases. The germline gives CDR1 MDHEN, CDR2 SYDVKM. J gave up 3 bases and V 6 bases, and 8 bases lay outside the gene matches. The CDR3 is made up of 14 amino acids. CDR3 nucleotides: TGTGCCAGCAGGCATACAGGGGTAGGCTACGAGCAGTACTTC. It yields the protein CASRHTGVGYEQYF.

V gene TRBV6-1 combines with J gene TRBJ2-1; TRBD1 matches 7 bases. After removal of 4 bases from V and 7 bases from J, the junction contained 7 bases not matched to a gene. The germline CDR1 and CDR2 sequences are MNHNS and SASEGT. This CDR3 is built from 14 residues. The CDR3 reads CASSAGQRENEQFF. CDR3 in DNA: TGTGCCAGCAGTGCGGGACAGCGCGAAAATGAGCAGTTCTTC.

The rearrangement uses TRBV4-1 and TRBJ1-4, with D possibly being TRBD1 (6 bases). The CDR3 runs 14 residues. Germline V gene data show CDR1 as MGHRA and CDR2 as YSYEKL. V shed 1 base and J shed 8 bases, with 11 bases lying between them. CDR3 residues: CASSQGEDREKLFF. Written as DNA, the CDR3 is TGCGCCAGCAGCCAAGGTGAGGACAGAGAAAAACTGTTTTTT.

The chain recombines TRBV5-1 with TRBJ2-6; 11 bases line up with TRBD2. This CDR3 has 17 residues. V dropped 6 bases and J dropped 0; count of bases not matched to a gene: 5. Germline values: CDR1 SGHRS, CDR2 YFSETQ. Here the CDR3 DNA reads TGCGCCAGCATCGCGACTAGCGGGACCTCTGGGGCCAACGTCCTGACTTTC. This encodes CASIATSGTSGANVLTF.

The CDR3 protein is CASSIHRGSEQYF. In DNA, the CDR3 is TGTGCCAGTAGTATCCACAGGGGAAGCGAGCAGTACTTC. The genes are TRBV19 and TRBJ2-7; 7 bases map to TRBD1. CDR3 size: 13 residues. CDR1 is LNHDA, CDR2 SQIVND, per germline (reference sequence). With V trimmed by 3 bases and J by 6 bases, 5 bases remained unmatched.

This clone was observed once. The V gene is TRBV7-3, the J gene TRBJ2-5; 8 bases line up with TRBD1. The V and J ends lost 0 bases and 4 bases, in that order; junction bases with no gene match: 1. The germline V gene has CDR1 SGHTA and CDR2 FQGTGA. The length of the CDR3 is 14 residues. CDR3 region: CASSLTGQGETQYF. The CDR3 DNA reads TGTGCCAGCAGCTTAACAGGACAGGGAGAGACCCAGTACTTC.

This chain connects TRBV5-5 to TRBJ2-7; TRBD2 aligns across 7 bases. The V gene end was trimmed by 0 bases and the J gene end by 6 bases; junction bases not matched to a gene: 6. Per the germline V gene, CDR1 is SGHKS and CDR2 is YYEKEE (reference sequence). The CDR3 is made up of 14 amino acids. The CDR3 nucleotides are TGTGCCAGCAGCTTGGATCCAGGACTAGGCGAGCAGTACTTC. Its translation: CASSLDPGLGEQYF.

The DNA of the CDR3 is TGTGCCAGCTCACCGGTCCAGGGATTTGGGAATCAGCCCCAGCATTTT. Protein sequence: CASSPVQGFGNQPQHF. The V call is TRBV18, the J call TRBJ1-5, with D possibly being TRBD1 (5 bases). The CDR3 length is 16 residues. Per the germline V gene, CDR1 is KGHSH and CDR2 is LQKENI. The V gene lost 3 bases and the J gene lost 4 bases, with 16 bases spanning the gap.

The rearrangement joins TRBV7-9 to TRBJ2-1, with 9 bases fitting TRBD2. CDR3 size: 15 residues. V lost 5 bases, J lost 1 base, and 3 bases stayed unmatched. Germline V lookup: CDR1 SEHNR, CDR2 FQNEAQ (reference sequence). The CDR3 spells CASSRGLASYNEQFF. The DNA for the CDR3 is TGTGCCAGCAGCCGAGGACTAGCGTCCTACAATGAGCAGTTCTTC.

The V gene is TRBV29-1, the J gene TRBJ2-1; D not resolved. The CDR3 is 13 residues long. Germline V gene lookup returns CDR1 SQVTM and CDR2 ANQGSEA. V was shortened by 6 bases and J by 1 base, with 10 bases between the two germline ends. CDR3 nucleotides: TGCAGCGTCGGCCGGGCTTCCTACAATGAGCAGTTCTTC. It specifies CSVGRASYNEQFF.